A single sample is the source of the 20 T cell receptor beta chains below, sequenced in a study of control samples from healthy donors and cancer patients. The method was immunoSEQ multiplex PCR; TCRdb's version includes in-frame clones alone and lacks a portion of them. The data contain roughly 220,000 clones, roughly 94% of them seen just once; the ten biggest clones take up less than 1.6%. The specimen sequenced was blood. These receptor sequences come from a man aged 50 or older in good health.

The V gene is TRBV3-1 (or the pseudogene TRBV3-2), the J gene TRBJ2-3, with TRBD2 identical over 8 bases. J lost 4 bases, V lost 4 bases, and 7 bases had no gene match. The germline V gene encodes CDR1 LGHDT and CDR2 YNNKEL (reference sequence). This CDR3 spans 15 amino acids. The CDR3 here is CASSPSGGPADTQYF. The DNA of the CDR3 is TGTGCCAGCAGCCCCTCGGGGGGGCCTGCAGATACGCAGTATTTT.

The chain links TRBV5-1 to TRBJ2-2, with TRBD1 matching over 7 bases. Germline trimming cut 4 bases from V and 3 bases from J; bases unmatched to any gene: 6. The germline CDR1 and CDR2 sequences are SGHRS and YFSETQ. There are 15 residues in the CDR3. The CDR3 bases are TGCGCCAGCAGCACCTGGGACAGATACACCGGGGAGCTGTTTTTT. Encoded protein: CASSTWDRYTGELFF.

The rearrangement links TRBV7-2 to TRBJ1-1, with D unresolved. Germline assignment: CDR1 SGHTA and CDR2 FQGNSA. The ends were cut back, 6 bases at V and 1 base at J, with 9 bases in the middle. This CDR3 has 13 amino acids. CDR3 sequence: CASRSQQNTEAFF. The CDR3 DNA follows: TGTGCCAGCAGGTCCCAGCAGAACACTGAAGCTTTCTTT.

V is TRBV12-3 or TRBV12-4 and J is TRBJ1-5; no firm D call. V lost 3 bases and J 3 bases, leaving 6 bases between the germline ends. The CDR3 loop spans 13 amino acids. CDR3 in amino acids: CASSLTDNQPQHF. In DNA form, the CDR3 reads TGTGCCAGCAGTTTGACCGACAATCAGCCCCAGCATTTT.

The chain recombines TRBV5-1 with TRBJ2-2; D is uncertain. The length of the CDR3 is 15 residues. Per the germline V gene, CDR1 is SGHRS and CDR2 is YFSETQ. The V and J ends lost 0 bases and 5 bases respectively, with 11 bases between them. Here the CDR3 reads CASSLADTRTGELFF. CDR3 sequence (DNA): TGCGCCAGCAGCTTGGCCGACACCCGGACCGGGGAGCTGTTTTTT.

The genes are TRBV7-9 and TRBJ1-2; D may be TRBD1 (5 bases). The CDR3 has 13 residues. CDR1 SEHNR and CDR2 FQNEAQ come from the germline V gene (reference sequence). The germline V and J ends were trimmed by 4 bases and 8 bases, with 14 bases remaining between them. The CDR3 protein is CASSSIGAWGYTF. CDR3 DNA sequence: TGTGCCAGCAGCTCGATTGGGGCTTGGGGCTACACCTTC.

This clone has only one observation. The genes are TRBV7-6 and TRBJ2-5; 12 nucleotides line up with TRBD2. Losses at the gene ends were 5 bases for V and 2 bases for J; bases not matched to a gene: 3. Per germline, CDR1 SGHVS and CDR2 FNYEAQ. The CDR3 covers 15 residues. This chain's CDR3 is CASSLLAGGQETQYF. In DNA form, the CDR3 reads TGTGCCAGCAGCCTACTAGCGGGGGGTCAAGAGACCCAGTACTTC. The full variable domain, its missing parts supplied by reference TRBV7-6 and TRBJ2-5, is GAGVSQSPRYKVTKRGQDVALRCDPISGHVSLYWYRQALGQGPEFLTYFNYEAQQDKSGLPNDRFSAERPEGSISTLTIQRTEQRDSAMYRCASSLLAGGQETQYFGPGTRLLVL.

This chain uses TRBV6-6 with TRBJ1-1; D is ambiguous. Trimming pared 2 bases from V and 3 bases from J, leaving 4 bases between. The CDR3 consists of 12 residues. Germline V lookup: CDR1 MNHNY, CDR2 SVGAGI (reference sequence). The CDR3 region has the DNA TGTGCCAGCAGTTACGGGGACACTGAAGCTTTCTTT. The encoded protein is CASSYGDTEAFF.

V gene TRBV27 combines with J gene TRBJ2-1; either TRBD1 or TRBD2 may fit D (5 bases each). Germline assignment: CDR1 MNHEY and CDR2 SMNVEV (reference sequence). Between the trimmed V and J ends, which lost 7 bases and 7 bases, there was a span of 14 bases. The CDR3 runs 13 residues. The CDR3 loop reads CASTPWGWNEQFF. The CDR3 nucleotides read TGTGCCAGCACCCCATGGGGGTGGAATGAGCAGTTCTTC.

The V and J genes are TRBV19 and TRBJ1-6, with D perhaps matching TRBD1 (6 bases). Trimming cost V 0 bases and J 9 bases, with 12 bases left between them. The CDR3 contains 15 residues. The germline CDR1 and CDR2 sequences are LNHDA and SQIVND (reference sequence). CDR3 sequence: CASSIDRGTVSPLHF. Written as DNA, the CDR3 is TGTGCCAGTAGTATAGACAGGGGCACGGTTTCACCCCTCCACTTT.

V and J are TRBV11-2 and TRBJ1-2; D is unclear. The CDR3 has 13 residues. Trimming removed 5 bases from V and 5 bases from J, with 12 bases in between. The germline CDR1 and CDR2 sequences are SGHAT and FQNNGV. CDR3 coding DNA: TGTGCCAGCAGCGCCGACATGAGGTATGGCTACACCTTC. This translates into CASSADMRYGYTF.

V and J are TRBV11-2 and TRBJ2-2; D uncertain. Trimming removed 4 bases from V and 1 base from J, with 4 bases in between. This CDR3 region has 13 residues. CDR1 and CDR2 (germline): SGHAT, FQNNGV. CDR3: CASSSENTGELFF. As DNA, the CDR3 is TGTGCCAGCAGCTCAGAGAACACCGGGGAGCTGTTTTTT.

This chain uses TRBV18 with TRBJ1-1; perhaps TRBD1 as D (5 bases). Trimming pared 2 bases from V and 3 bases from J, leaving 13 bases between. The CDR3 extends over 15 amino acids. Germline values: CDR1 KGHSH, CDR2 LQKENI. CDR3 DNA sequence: TGTGCCAGCTCACCAGTTTCCAGGGCTGACACTGAAGCTTTCTTT. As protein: CASSPVSRADTEAFF.

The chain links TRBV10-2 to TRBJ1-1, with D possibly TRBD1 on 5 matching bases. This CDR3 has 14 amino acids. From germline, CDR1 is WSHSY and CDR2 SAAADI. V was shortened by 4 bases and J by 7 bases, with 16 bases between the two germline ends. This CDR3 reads CASSGDPVFGEAFF. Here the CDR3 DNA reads TGCGCCAGCAGTGGGGACCCGGTTTTTGGTGAAGCTTTCTTT.

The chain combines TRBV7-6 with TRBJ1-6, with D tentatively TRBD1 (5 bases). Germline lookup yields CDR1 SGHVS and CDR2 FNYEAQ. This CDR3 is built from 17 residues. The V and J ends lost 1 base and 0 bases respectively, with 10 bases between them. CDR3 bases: TGTGCCAGCAGCTTAGAGGCAGGGAGCTCCTATAATTCACCCCTCCACTTT. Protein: CASSLEAGSSYNSPLHF.

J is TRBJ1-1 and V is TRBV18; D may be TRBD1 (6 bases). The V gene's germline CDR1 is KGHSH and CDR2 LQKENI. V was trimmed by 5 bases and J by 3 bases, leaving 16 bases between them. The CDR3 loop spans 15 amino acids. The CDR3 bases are TGTGCCAGCTCATCCGGGGGCGCGGGGTACACTGAAGCTTTCTTT. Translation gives CASSSGGAGYTEAFF.

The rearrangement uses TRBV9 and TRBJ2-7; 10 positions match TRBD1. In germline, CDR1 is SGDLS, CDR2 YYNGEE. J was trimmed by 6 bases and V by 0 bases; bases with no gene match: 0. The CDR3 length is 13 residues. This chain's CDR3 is CASSVGTGGEQYF. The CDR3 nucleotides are TGTGCCAGCAGCGTAGGGACAGGGGGCGAGCAGTACTTC.

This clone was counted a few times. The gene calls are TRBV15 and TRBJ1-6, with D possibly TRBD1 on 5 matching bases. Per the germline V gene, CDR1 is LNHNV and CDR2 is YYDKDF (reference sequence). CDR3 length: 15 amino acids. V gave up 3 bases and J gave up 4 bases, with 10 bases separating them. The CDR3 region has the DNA TGTGCCACCAGCAGGTGGACACCTTATAATTCACCCCTCCACTTT. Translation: CATSRWTPYNSPLHF.

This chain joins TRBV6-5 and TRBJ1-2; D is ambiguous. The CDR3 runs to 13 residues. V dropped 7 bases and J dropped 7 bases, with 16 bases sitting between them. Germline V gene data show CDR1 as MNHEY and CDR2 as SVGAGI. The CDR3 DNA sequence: TGTGCCAGCACTAGCGGGTCAGCCGGTGGCTACACCTTC. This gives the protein CASTSGSAGGYTF.

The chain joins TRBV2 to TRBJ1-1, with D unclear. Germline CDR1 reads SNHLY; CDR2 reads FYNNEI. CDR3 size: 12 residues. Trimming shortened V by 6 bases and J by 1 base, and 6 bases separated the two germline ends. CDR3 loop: CASRWRNTEAFF. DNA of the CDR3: TGTGCCAGCAGGTGGAGGAACACTGAAGCTTTCTTT.